The clone carrying this T cell receptor (beta chain) was seen repeatedly, ten times or more. Libraries of TCR beta came from iRepertoire HTBI primers plus Arm-PCR of CDR3 regions. TCRdb fed the multiplex PCR reads into MiXCR, producing one record per CDR3 protein. The data contain 350,000 to 500,000 distinct CDR3 sequences, about 16% of them seen just once; the ten biggest clones take up approximately 12%. The data derive from a study of regulatory T cells in long-lasting Graves disease. Described time point: newly diagnosed GD, antithyroid drugs for less than 3 months. Construction of the TCR library relied on RNA isolated from PBMCs. This same sample was also taken into another study, of T cells in Graves' hyperthyroidism and ophthalmopathy. That work adds: These patients, aged 18 to 65, had recently diagnosed hyperthyroidism lasting under 2 months. Uncontrolled infection, other autoimmune disease, pregnancy or lactation excluded patients. The model foresaw ophthalmopathy a median roughly 6.3 months prior to onset.

The sequence came from a woman aged 25 to 39 with Graves disease. The specimen was peripheral blood mononuclear cells (PBMCs), collected at new diagnosis, from a patient treated with antithyroid drugs.

CDR3 region: CASSPDPGTYEQYF. The CDR3 nucleotides are TGCGCCAGCAGCCCGGACCCTGGGACCTACGAGCAGTACTTC. The chain employs TRBV5-1 and TRBJ2-7; D uncertain. The CDR3 is made up of 14 amino acids. CDR1 and CDR2 from the germline V gene are SGHRS and YFSETQ. Between the trimmed V and J ends, which lost 4 bases and 2 bases, there was a span of 13 bases.